Sequencing of this TCR beta chain was carried out in a study of sequential checkpoint blockade in melanoma. In the study overall: Patients were randomized 1:1 to nivolumab-then-ipilimumab or ipilimumab-then-nivolumab first-line.

As to treatment: randomized to nivolumab then ipilimumab (arm A) or the reverse (arm B). No patient had prior DNA-damaging chemotherapy. Live CD3+CD8+ CD19− CD56− cells were sorted from PBMCs. Clones were read by immunoSEQ multiplex PCR, and TCRdb kept only the in-frame ones, dropping some. The table includes 17,000 or so clones, just under 75% detected once. The source is a human donor with melanoma. Sequencing used CD8+ T cells sorted from blood (inferred from file names), obtained from a patient given nivolumab and ipilimumab in sequence.

For the CDR3, the DNA is TGTGCCAGCAGCCCGGGGACTAGCGGGGGTGAGCAGTTCTTC. It translates to CASSPGTSGGEQFF. The V gene is TRBV9, the J gene TRBJ2-1; 14 bases are shared with TRBD2. This CDR3 contains 14 residues. Trimming took 4 bases from V and 9 from J; bases not matched to a gene: 3. Germline CDR1 is SGDLS and CDR2 is YYNGEE.